This TCR beta chain was identified in a study of response to subunit inactivated influenza vaccine. CDR3 size: 15 residues. The V end lost 4 bases, the J end lost 0 bases, and 14 bases lay between the germline ends. The germline V gene encodes CDR1 SGHRS and CDR2 YFSETQ. Whole-study results and caveats: Each seasonal influenza vaccination recruits few new T cells, the authors suggested.

TCRdb processed the RT-PCR reads anew with MiXCR; each CDR3 protein has one entry. The profile covers about 620,000 distinct CDR3 sequences, with approximately 10% appearing a single time and roughly 10% taken by the ten largest. On this clonotype itself: As yet, its antigen is unknown.

The chain employs TRBV5-1 and TRBJ2-7, with TRBD2 as a possible D gene (5 bases). The sample was PBMCs from blood, taken on the day of vaccination. The TCR originated in a man aged 50 to 60 who received an inactivated influenza vaccine. The CDR3 DNA sequence: TGCGCCAGCAGCGTCGGGCCCGGGAACTCCTACGAGCAGTACTTC. It yields the protein CASSVGPGNSYEQYF.